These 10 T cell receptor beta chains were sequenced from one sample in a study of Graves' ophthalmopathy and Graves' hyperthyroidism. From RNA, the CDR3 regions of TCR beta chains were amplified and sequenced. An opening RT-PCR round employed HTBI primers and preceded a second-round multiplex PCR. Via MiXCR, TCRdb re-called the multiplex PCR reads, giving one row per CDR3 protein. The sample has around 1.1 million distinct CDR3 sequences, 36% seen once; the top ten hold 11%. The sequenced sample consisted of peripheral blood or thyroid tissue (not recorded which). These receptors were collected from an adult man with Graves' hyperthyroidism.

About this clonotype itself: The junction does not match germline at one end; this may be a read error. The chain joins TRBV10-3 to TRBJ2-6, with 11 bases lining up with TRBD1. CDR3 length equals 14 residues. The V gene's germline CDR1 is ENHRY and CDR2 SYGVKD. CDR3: CAIRGTGGANTEAF. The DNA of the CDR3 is TGTGCCATCAGGGGGACAGGGGGTGCAAACACTGAAGCTTTC.

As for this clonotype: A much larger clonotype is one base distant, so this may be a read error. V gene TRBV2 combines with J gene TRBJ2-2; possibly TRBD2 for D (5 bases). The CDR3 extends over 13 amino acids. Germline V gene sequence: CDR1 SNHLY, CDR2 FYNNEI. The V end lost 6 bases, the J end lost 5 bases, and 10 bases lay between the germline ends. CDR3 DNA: TGTGCCAGCAGGGGAGTAGAAACCGGGGAGCTGTTTTTT. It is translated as CASRGVETGELFF. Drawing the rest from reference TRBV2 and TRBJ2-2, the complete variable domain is EPEVTQTPSHQVTQMGQEVILRCVPISNHLYFYWYRQILGQKVEFLVSFYNNEISEKSEIFDDQFSVERPDGSNFTLKIRSTKLEDSAMYFCASRGVETGELFFGEGSRLTVL.

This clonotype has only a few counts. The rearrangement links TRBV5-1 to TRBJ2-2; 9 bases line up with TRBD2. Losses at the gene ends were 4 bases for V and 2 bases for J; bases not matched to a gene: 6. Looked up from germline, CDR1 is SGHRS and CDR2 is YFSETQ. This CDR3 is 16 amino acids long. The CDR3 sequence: CASSVRLAANTGELFF. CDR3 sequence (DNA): TGCGCCAGCAGCGTCAGACTAGCGGCCAACACCGGGGAGCTGTTTTTT.

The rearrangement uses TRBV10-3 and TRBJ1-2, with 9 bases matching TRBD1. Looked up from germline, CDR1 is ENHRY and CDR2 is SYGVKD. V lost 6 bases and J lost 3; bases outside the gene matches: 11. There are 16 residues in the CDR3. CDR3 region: CAIRGSPDRGDYGYTF. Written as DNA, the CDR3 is TGTGCCATCAGGGGCTCCCCCGACAGGGGGGACTATGGCTACACCTTC.

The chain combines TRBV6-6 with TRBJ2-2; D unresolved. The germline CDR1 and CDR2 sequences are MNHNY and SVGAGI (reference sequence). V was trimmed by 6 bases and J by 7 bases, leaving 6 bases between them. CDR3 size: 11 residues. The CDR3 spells CASSEHGELFF. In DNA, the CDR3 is TGTGCCAGCAGCGAACACGGGGAGCTGTTTTTT.

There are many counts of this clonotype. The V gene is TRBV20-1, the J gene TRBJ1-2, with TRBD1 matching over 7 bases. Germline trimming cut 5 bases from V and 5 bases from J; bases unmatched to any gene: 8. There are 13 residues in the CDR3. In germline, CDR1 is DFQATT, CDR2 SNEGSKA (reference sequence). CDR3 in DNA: TGCAGTGCTCCCAGGGGGGAAGATTATGGCTACACCTTC. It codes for CSAPRGEDYGYTF.

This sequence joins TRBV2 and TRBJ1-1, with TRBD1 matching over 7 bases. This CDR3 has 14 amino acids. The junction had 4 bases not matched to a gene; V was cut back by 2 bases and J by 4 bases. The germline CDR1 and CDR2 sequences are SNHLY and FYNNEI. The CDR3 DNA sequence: TGTGCCAGCAGTGAACTGCAGGGGGTCACTGAAGCTTTCTTT. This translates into CASSELQGVTEAFF.

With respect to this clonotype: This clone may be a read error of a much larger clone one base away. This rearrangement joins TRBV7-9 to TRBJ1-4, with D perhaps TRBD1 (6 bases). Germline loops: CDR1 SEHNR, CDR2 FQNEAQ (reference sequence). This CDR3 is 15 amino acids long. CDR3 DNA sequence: TGTGCCGGCAGCGACAGCAGGGGAACTAATGAAAAACTGTTTTTT. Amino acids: CAGSDSRGTNEKLFF.

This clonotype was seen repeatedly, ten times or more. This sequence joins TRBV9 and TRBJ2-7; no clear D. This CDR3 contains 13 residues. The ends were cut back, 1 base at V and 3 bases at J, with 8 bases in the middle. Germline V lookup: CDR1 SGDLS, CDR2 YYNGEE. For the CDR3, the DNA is TGTGCCAGCAGCGTATCAGTAAACTACGAGCAGTACTTC. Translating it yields CASSVSVNYEQYF.

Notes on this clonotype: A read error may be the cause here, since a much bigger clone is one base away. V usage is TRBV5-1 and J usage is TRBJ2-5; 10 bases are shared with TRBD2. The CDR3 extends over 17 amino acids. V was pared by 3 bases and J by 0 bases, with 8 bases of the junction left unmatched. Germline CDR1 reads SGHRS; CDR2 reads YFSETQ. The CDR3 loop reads CASSSRLLAGNQETQYF. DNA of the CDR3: TGCGCCAGCAGCTCCCGTCTACTAGCGGGGAACCAAGAGACCCAGTACTTC.